One and the same sample provided the 5 T cell receptor beta chains below, sequenced in a study of PD-L1 blockade in urothelial cancer. Specified time point: pretreatment peripheral blood. Produced via immunoSEQ multiplex PCR; TCRdb's table is partial and in-frame only. The sample contains 58,000 or so clones, 81% of which appear only once. Here the sequenced sample was PBMCs, taken around atezolizumab (anti-PD-L1) treatment. The receptors were gathered from a man between 65 and 80 years old with urothelial cancer.

CDR3 sequence reads: CASRDRGSVNTEAFF. The CDR3 DNA reads as TGTGCCAGTAGGGACAGGGGTAGTGTGAACACTGAAGCTTTCTTT. The rearrangement joins TRBV19 to TRBJ1-1; 9 nucleotides align to TRBD1. Trimming took 6 bases from V and 0 from J; bases not matched to a gene: 5. The germline CDR1 and CDR2 sequences are LNHDA and SQIVND (reference sequence). The CDR3 has 15 residues.

V usage is TRBV28 and J usage is TRBJ2-1; D is perhaps TRBD2 (7 bases). The germline V gene has CDR1 MDHEN and CDR2 SYDVKM. Trimming shortened V by 2 bases and J by 2 bases, and 10 bases separated the two germline ends. The CDR3 sequence is 15 residues long. The CDR3 coding sequence is TGTGCCAGCAGTTTACGCGGGGGCGCCTACAATGAGCAGTTCTTC. Residues: CASSLRGGAYNEQFF.

This sequence joins TRBV12-5 and TRBJ1-2; TRBD1 aligns across 7 bases. J gave up 4 bases and V 6 bases, and 14 bases lay outside the gene matches. The CDR3 is made up of 16 amino acids. CDR1 is LGHNT, CDR2 FRNRAP, per germline. The CDR3 sequence is CASGSNRQGLSYGYTF. CDR3 nucleotides: TGTGCTAGTGGCTCGAATAGACAGGGTTTATCCTATGGCTACACCTTC.

The V and J genes are TRBV10-3 and TRBJ2-3, with a tentative D call TRBD1 (5 bases). Between the trimmed V and J ends, which lost 8 bases and 3 bases, there was a span of 21 bases. This CDR3 is 16 amino acids long. From germline, CDR1 is ENHRY and CDR2 SYGVKD. The CDR3 coding sequence is TGTGCCATCGGGGCGAAGGGTAATGTTGGTACAGATACGCAGTATTTT. It is translated as CAIGAKGNVGTDTQYF.

V is TRBV2 and J is TRBJ2-3; D is unclear. Germline V gene data show CDR1 as SNHLY and CDR2 as FYNNEI. This CDR3 spans 12 amino acids. Trimming cost V 6 bases and J 2 bases, with 6 bases left between them. The CDR3 here is CASSPFTDTQYF. CDR3 DNA sequence: TGTGCCAGCAGCCCCTTCACAGATACGCAGTATTTT.